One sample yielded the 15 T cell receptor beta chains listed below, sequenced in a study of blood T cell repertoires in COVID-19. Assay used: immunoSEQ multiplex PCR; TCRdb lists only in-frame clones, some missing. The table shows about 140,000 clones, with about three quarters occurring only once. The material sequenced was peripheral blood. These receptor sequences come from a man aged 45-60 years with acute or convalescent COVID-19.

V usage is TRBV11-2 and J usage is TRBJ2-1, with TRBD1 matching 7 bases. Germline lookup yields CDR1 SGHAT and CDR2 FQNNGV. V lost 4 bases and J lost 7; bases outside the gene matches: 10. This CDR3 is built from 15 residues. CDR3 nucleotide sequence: TGTGCCAGCAGCTCACTCGAGGGGGCCGGGAATGAGCAGTTCTTC. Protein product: CASSSLEGAGNEQFF.

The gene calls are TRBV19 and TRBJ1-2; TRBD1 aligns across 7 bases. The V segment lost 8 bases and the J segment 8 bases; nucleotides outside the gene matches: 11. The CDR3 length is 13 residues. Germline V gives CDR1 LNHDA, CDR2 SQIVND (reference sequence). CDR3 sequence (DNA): TGTGCCAGTTCTGACAGGGACGTCTTAGGCTACACCTTC. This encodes CASSDRDVLGYTF.

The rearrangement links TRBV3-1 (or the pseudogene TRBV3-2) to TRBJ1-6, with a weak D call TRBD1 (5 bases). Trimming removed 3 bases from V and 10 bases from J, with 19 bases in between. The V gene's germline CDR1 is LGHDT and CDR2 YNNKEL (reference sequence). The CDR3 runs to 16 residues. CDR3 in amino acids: CASSQAPGGGVSPLHF. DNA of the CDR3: TGTGCCAGCAGCCAGGCTCCCGGGGGAGGGGTATCACCCCTCCACTTT.

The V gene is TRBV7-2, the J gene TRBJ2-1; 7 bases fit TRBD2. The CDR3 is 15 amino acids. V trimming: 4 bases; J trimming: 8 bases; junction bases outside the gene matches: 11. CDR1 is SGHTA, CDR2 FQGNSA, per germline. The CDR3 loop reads CASSSTGTTTYEQFF. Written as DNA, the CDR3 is TGTGCCAGCAGCTCCACCGGGACTACCACCTATGAGCAGTTCTTC.

The CDR3 spells CASNTGSANEKLFF. The CDR3 coding sequence is TGCGCCAGCAACACAGGGAGCGCTAATGAAAAACTGTTTTTT. The genes are TRBV10-2 and TRBJ1-4; D might be TRBD1 (6 bases). V was clipped by 7 bases and J by 3 bases, with 12 bases between them. From germline, CDR1 is WSHSY and CDR2 SAAADI. This CDR3 region has 14 residues.

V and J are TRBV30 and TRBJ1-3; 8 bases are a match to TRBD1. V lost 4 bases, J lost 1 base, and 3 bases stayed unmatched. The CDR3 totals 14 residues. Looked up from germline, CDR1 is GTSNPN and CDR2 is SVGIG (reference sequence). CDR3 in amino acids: CAWTGTGSGNTIYF. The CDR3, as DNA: TGTGCCTGGACCGGGACAGGATCTGGAAACACCATATATTTT. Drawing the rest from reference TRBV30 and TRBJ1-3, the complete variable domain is SQTIHQWPATLVQPVGSPLSLECTVEGTSNPNLYWYRQAAGRGLQLLFYSVGIGQISSEVPQNLSASRPQDRQFILSSKKLLLSDSGFYLCAWTGTGSGNTIYFGEGSWLTVV.

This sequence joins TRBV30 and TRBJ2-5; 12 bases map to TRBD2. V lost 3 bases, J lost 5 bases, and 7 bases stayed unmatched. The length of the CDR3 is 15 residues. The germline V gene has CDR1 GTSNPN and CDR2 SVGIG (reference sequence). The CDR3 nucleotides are TGTGCCTGGAGCTTGACTAGCGGGGGATTGGAGACCCAGTACTTC. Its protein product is CAWSLTSGGLETQYF.

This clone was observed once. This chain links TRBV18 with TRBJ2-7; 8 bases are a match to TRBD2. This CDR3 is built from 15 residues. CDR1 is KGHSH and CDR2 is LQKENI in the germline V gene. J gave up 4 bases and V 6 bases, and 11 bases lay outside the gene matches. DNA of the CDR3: TGTGCCAGCTCGCCGGGGGGGAGTCTTTCATACGAGCAGTACGTC. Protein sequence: CASSPGGSLSYEQYV.

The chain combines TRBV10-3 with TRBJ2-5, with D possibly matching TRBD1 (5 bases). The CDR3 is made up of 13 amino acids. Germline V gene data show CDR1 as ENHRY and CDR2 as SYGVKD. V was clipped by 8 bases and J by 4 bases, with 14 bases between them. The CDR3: CAIGAAGGETQYF. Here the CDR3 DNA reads TGTGCCATCGGGGCTGCTGGTGGAGAGACCCAGTACTTC.

CDR3 sequence (DNA): TGTGCCAGCAGTTACTCTGGACAGGGCGGAGATACGCAGTATTTT. It codes for CASSYSGQGGDTQYF. The chain is built from TRBV6-5 and TRBJ2-3; TRBD1 matches at 8 bases. V shed 0 bases and J 5 bases; nucleotides not matched to a gene: 4. CDR3 length: 15 residues. Germline loops: CDR1 MNHEY, CDR2 SVGAGI.

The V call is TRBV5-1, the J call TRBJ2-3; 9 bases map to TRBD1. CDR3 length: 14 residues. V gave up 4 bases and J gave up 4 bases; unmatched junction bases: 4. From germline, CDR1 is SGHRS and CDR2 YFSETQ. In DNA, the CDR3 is TGCGCCAGCAGCCACGACAGGGGGGCAGATACGCAGTATTTT. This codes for CASSHDRGADTQYF.

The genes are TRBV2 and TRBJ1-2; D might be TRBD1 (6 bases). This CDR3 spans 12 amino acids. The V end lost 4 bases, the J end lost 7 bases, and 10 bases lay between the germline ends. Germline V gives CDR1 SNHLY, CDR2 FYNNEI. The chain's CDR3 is CASSAGGGGYTF. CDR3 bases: TGTGCCAGCAGTGCGGGGGGCGGTGGCTACACCTTC.

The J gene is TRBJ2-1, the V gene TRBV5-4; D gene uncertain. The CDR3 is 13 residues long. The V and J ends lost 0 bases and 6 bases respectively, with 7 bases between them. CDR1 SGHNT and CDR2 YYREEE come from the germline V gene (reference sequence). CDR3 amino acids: CASSLEALNEQFF. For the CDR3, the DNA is TGTGCCAGCAGCTTGGAAGCCCTCAATGAGCAGTTCTTC. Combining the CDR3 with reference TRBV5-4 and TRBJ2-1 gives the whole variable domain ETGVTQSPTHLIKTRGQQVTLRCSSQSGHNTVSWYQQALGQGPQFIFQYYREEENGRGNFPPRFSGLQFPNYSSELNVNALELDDSALYLCASSLEALNEQFFGPGTRLTVL.

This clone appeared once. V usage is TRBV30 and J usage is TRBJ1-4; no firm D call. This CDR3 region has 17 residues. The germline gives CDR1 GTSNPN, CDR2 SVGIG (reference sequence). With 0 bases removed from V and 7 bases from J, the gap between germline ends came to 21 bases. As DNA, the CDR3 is TGTGCCTGGAGTGTACGTTCGGGAACCGGCAAGGGTGAAAAACTGTTTTTT. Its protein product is CAWSVRSGTGKGEKLFF.

CDR3 loop: CASSPKTGKTSYEQYF. In nucleotides, the CDR3 is TGTGCCAGCAGTCCAAAGACAGGTAAAACCTCCTACGAGCAGTACTTC. The rearrangement links TRBV27 to TRBJ2-7, with a tentative D call TRBD1 (6 bases). The CDR3 consists of 16 residues. V was shortened by 5 bases and J by 0 bases, with 17 bases between the two germline ends. CDR1 is MNHEY, CDR2 SMNVEV, per germline (reference sequence).